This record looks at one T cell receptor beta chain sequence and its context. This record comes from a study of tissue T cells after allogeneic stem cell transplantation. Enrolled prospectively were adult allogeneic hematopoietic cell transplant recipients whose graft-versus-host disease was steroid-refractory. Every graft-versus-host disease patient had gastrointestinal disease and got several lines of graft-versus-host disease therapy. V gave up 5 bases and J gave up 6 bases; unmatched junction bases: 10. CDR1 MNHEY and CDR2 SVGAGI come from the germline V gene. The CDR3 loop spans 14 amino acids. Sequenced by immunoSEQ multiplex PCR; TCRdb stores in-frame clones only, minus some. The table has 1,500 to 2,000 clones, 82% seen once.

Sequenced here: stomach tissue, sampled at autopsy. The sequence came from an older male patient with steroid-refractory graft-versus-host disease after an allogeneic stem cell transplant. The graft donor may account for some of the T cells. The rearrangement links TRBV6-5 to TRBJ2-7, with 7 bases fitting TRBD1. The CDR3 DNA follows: TGTGCCAGCAGTCCGTCACAGGGGTCGGGCGAGCAGTACTTC. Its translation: CASSPSQGSGEQYF.